The T cell receptor (beta chain) described here comes from a study of human T cells and chemical hapten exposure. This clonotype turned up a few times. In the study's own analysis: Ranging from about 23,224 to 700,000, TCR counts per sample had a median value of about 96,000. TCRdb analysed the RACE reads with MiXCR anew, one entry per CDR3 protein. TCRdb's processing, not the authors' own work, is the source of the V and J calls. Altogether about 50,000 distinct CDR3 sequences are present, roughly 9% being singletons, with the ten largest covering approximately 9.7%. The sample's time point: pre-sensitization, week 0. Treatment indicated: therapeutic diphenylcyclopropenone sensitization with weekly scalp DPC. Whole blood, unfractionated, served as the material for total RNA extraction. Prior to each patch test being applied, blood was drawn. The CDR3 contains 15 residues. J was trimmed by 1 base and V by 3 bases; bases with no gene match: 4.

The TCR originated in a woman younger than 45 with alopecia areata. Some clones in this sample may be carry-over from other donors' samples. The V call is TRBV12-3 or TRBV12-4, the J call TRBJ2-5, with 8 bases fitting TRBD2. The sequences come from whole blood, collected in connection with sensitization to the hapten diphenylcyclopropenone (DPC). The DNA of the CDR3 is TGTGCCAGCAGTTTGAGACTAGCGAGCCAAGAGACCCAGTACTTC. This translates into CASSLRLASQETQYF.